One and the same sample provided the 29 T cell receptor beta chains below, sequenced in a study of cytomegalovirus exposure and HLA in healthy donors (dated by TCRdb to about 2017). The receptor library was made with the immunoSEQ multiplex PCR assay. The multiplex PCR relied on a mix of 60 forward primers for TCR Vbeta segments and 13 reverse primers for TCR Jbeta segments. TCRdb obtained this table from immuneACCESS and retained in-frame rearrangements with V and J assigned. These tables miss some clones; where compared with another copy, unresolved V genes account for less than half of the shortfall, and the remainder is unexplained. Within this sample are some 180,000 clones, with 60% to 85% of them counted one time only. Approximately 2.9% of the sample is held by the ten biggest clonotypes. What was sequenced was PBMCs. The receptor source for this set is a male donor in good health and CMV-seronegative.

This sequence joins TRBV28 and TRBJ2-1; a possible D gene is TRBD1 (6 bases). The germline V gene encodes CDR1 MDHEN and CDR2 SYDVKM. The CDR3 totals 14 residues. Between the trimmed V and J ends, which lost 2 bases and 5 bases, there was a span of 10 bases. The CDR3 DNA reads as TGTGCCAGCAGTTTAGGTACAGGGAACAATGAGCAGTTCTTC. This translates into CASSLGTGNNEQFF.

The CDR3 coding sequence is TGTGCCAGCAGTGAGAACAGCCGTGGCTGGGTGAGGGACACTGAAGCTTTCTTT. This sequence encodes CASSENSRGWVRDTEAFF. The chain is built from TRBV6-1 and TRBJ1-1; D unresolved. Germline lookup yields CDR1 MNHNS and CDR2 SASEGT. The ends were cut back, 3 bases at V and 3 bases at J, with 23 bases in the middle. This CDR3 has 18 residues.

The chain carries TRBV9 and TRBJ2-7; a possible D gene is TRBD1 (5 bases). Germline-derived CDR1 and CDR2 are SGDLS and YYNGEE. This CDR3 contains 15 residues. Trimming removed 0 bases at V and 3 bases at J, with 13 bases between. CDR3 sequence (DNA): TGTGCCAGCAGCGTAGCGCCAGGGTCCGGCTACGAGCAGTACTTC. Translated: CASSVAPGSGYEQYF. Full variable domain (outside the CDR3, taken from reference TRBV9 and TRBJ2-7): DSGVTQTPKHLITATGQRVTLRCSPRSGDLSVYWYQQSLDQGLQFLIQYYNGEERAKGNILERFSAQQFPDLHSELNLSSLELGDSALYFCASSVAPGSGYEQYFGPGTRLTVT.

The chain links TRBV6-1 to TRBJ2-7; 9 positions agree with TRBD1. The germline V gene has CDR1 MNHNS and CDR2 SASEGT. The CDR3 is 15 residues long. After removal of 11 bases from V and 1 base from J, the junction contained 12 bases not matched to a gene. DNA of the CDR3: TGTGCCGCCACAATCCGGGACAGGGTATCCTACGAGCAGTACTTC. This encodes CAATIRDRVSYEQYF.

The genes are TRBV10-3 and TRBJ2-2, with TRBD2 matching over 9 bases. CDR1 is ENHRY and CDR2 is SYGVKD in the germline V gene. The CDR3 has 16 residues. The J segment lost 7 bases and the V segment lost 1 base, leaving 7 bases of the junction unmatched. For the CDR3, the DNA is TGTGCCATCAGTGAGTGGCTAGCGGGATCTGGCGGGGAGCTGTTTTTT. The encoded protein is CAISEWLAGSGGELFF.

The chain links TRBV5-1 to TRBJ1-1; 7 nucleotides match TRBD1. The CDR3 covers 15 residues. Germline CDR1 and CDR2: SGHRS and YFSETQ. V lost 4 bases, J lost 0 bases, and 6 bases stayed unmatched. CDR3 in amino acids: CASSAPGQMNTEAFF. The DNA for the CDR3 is TGCGCCAGCAGCGCACCGGGACAGATGAACACTGAAGCTTTCTTT.

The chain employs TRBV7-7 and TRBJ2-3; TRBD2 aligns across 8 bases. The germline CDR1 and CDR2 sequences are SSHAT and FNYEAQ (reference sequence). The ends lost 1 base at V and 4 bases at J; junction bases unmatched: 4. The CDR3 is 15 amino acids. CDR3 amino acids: CASSLEAGVADTQYF. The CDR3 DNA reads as TGTGCCAGCAGCTTAGAAGCGGGAGTCGCAGATACGCAGTATTTT.

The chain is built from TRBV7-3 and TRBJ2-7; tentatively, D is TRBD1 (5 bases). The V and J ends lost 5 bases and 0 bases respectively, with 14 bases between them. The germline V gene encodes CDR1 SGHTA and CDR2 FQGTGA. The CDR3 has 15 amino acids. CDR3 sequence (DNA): TGTGCCAGCAGCCCCGACAGCGTTAGCTCCTACGAGCAGTACTTC. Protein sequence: CASSPDSVSSYEQYF.

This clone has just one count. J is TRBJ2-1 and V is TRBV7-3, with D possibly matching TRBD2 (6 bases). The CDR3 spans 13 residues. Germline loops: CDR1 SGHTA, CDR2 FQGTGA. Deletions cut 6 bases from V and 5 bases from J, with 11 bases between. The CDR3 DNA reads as TGTGCCAGCAGTCGCGGGGCCAACAATGAGCAGTTCTTC. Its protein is CASSRGANNEQFF.

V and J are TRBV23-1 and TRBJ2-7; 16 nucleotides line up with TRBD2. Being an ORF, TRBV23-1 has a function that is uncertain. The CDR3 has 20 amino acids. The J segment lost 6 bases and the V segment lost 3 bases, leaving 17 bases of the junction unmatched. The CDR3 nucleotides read TGCGCCAGCAGTCAGGGACTAGCGGGAGGGCCGGGGCCTTTCCGGCGCGAGCAGTACTTC. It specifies CASSQGLAGGPGPFRREQYF.

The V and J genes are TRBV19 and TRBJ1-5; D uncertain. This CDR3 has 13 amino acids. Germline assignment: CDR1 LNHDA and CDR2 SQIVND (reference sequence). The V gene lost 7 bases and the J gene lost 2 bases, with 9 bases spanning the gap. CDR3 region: CASTTGGNQPQHF. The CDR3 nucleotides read TGTGCCAGTACTACCGGTGGCAATCAGCCCCAGCATTTT.

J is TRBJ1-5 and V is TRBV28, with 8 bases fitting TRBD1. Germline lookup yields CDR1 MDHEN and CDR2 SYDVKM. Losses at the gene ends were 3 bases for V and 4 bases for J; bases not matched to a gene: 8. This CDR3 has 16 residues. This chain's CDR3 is CASSLTARGLNQPQHF. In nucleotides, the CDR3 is TGTGCCAGCAGTTTGACCGCCAGGGGGCTTAATCAGCCCCAGCATTTT.

CDR3 bases: TGTGCCAGCAGCTTAGAGCTAGTGAATGAGCAGTTCTTC. It yields the protein CASSLELVNEQFF. The chain uses TRBV7-2 and TRBJ2-1; D ambiguous. Germline assignment: CDR1 SGHTA and CDR2 FQGNSA. Trimming took 1 base from V and 7 from J, leaving 8 bases between them. The CDR3 has 13 residues. The complete variable domain, with remaining parts taken from reference TRBV7-2 and TRBJ2-1, reads GAGVSQSPSNKVTEKGKDVELRCDPISGHTALYWYRQSLGQGLEFLIYFQGNSAPDKSGLPSDRFSAERTGGSVSTLTIQRTQQEDSAVYLCASSLELVNEQFFGPGTRLTVL.

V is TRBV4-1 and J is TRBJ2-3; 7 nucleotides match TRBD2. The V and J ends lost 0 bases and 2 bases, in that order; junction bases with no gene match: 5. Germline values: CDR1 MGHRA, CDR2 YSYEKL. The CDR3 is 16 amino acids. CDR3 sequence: CASSQEAGPNTDTQYF. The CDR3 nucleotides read TGCGCCAGCAGCCAAGAAGCGGGGCCCAACACAGATACGCAGTATTTT.

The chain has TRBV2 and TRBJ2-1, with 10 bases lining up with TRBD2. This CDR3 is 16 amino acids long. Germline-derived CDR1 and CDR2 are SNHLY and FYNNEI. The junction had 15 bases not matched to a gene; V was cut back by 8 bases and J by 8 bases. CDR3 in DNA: TGTGCCAGCGCCCACGGGAGCGGGGGGGCAGGCGATGAGCAGTTCTTC. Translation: CASAHGSGGAGDEQFF. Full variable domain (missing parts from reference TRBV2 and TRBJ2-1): EPEVTQTPSHQVTQMGQEVILRCVPISNHLYFYWYRQILGQKVEFLVSFYNNEISEKSEIFDDQFSVERPDGSNFTLKIRSTKLEDSAMYFCASAHGSGGAGDEQFFGPGTRLTVL.

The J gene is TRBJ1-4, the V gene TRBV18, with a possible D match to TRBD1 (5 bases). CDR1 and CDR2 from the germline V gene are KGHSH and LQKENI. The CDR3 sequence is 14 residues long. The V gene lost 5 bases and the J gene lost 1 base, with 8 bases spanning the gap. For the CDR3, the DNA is TGTGCCAGCTCAACGACAGAAACTAATGAAAAACTGTTTTTT. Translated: CASSTTETNEKLFF.

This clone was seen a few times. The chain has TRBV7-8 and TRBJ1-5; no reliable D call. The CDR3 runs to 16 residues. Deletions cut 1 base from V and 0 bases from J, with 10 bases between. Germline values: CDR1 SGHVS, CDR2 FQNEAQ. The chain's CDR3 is CASSLGIVYSNQPQHF. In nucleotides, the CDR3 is TGTGCCAGCAGCTTAGGCATAGTTTATAGCAATCAGCCCCAGCATTTT. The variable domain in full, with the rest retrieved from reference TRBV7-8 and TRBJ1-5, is GAGVSQSPRYKVAKRGQDVALRCDPISGHVSLFWYQQALGQGPEFLTYFQNEAQLDKSGLPSDRFFAERPEGSVSTLKIQRTQQEDSAVYLCASSLGIVYSNQPQHFGDGTRLSIL.

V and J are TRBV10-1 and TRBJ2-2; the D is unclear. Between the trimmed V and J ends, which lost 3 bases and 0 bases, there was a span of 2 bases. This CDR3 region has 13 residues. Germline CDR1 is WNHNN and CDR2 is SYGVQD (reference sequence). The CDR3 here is CASSDTNTGELFF. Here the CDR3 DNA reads TGCGCCAGCAGTGACACGAACACCGGGGAGCTGTTTTTT.

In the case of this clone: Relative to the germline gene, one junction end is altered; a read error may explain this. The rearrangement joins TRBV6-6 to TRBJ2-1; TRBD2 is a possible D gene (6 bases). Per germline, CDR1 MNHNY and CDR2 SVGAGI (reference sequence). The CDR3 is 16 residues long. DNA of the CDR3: TGTGCCAGCAATTACGGGACTCTCGAAGCGCCCCGTGAGCAGTTCTTC. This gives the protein CASNYGTLEAPREQFF.

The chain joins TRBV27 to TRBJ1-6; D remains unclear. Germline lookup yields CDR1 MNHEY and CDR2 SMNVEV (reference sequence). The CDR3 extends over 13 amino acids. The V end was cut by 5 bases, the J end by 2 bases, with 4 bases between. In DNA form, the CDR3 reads TGTGCCAGCAGTCTACCCTATAATTCACCCCTCCACTTT. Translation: CASSLPYNSPLHF.

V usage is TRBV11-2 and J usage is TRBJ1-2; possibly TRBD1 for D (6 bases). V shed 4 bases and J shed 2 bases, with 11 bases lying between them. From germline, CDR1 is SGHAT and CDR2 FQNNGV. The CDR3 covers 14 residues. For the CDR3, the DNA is TGTGCCAGCAGCTCGTTACAGGGCAACTATGGCTACACCTTC. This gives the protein CASSSLQGNYGYTF.

The CDR3 DNA sequence: TGTGCCACCATCAAGACTAGCACAGATACGCAGTATTTT. Translated, it gives CATIKTSTDTQYF. This chain uses TRBV28 with TRBJ2-3; D gene uncertain. The germline V gene encodes CDR1 MDHEN and CDR2 SYDVKM. Trimming took off 10 bases at V and 0 bases at J, with 11 bases between the two ends. The CDR3 contains 13 residues.

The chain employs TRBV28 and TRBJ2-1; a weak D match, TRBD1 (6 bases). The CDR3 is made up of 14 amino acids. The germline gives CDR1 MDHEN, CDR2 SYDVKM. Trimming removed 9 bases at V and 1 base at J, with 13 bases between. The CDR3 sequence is CASSSRGSYNEQFF. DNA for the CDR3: TGTGCCAGTAGTAGTAGGGGGTCCTACAATGAGCAGTTCTTC.

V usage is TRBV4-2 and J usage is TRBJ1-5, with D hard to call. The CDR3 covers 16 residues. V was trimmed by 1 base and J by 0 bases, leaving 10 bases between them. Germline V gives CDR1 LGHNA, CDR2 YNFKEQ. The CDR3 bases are TGTGCCAGCAGCCAAGGGACGGACTATAGCAATCAGCCCCAGCATTTT. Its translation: CASSQGTDYSNQPQHF.

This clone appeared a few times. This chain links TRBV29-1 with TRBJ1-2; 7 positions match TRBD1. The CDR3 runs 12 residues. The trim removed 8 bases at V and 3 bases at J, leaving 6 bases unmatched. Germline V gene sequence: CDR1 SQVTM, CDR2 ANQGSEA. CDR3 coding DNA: TGCAGCTCCCTGCAGGGGGACTATGGCTACACCTTC. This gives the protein CSSLQGDYGYTF.

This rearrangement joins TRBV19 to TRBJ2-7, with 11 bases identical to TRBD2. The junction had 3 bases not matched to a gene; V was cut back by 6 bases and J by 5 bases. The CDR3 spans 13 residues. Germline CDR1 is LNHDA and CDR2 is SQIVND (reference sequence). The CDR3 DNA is TGTGCCAGTAGCCTGGGACTAGCGGACGAGCAGTACTTC. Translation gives CASSLGLADEQYF.

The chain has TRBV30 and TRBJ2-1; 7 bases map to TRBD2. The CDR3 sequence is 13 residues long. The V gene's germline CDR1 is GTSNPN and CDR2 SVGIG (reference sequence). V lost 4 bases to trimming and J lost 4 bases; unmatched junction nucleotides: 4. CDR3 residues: CAWKERDYNEQFF. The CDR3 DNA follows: TGTGCCTGGAAGGAGCGGGATTACAATGAGCAGTTCTTC.

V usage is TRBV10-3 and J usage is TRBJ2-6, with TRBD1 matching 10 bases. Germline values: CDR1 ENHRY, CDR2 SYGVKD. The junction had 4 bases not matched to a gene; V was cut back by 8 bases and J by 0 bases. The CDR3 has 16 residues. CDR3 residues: CAIGQGGISGANVLTF. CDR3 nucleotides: TGTGCCATCGGACAGGGGGGGATCTCTGGGGCCAACGTCCTGACTTTC.

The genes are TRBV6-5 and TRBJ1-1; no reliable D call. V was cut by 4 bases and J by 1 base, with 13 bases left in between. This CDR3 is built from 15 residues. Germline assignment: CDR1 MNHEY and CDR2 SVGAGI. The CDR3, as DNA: TGTGCCAGCAGTTCTTACTCCCTCGGGAACACTGAAGCTTTCTTT. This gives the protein CASSSYSLGNTEAFF.